This record covers a single T cell receptor beta chain. V lost 1 base, J lost 3 bases, and 0 bases stayed unmatched. The length of the CDR3 is 14 residues. Germline V CDR1 and CDR2: WNHNN, SYGVQD (reference sequence). The data originate from a study of sequential checkpoint blockade in melanoma. The treatment denotes: randomized to nivolumab then ipilimumab (arm A) or the reverse (arm B). None of the patients previously received DNA-damaging chemotherapy. PBMC sorting kept live CD3+CD8+ cells without CD19 or CD56. Method: immunoSEQ multiplex PCR; TCRdb's copy keeps in-frame clones and lacks some. The table records about 32,000 clones, roughly 84% of them present only once.

This chain uses TRBV10-1 with TRBJ2-7; TRBD1 matches at 10 bases. The source of this sequence is a human donor with melanoma. The sample was CD8+ T cells sorted from blood (inferred from file names), taken from a patient given nivolumab and ipilimumab in sequence. This CDR3 is CASSEWTGGYEQYF. The CDR3 DNA reads as TGCGCCAGCAGTGAGTGGACAGGGGGCTACGAGCAGTACTTC.